This TCR beta chain derives from a study of blood T cell repertoires in COVID-19. About the research overall: Nucleic acid was either cDNA or gDNA, and it came from T cells, B-cell-depleted T cells, or PBMCs.

As to this clone: A read error may account for a junction end that differs from germline.

Original processing notes: Counts of nucleated cells, estimated from reference gene primer amplification, were obtained. Data came from immunoSEQ multiplex PCR; TCRdb stores just in-frame clones and leaves some out. The V and J calls and clone size are taken from that table; D and trimming were inferred from the DNA. The table lists some 200,000 clones, about four fifths of them singletons, with around 12% in the top ten. This CDR3 has 14 amino acids. The germline gives CDR1 LNHDA, CDR2 SQIVND (reference sequence). Sequenced sample: peripheral blood. The chain employs TRBV19 and TRBJ1-5; 10 positions match TRBD1. The receptor was isolated from a woman of 80 years or more with COVID-19, enrolled during active disease. The CDR3 spells CASSIPGQGQPQHF. The CDR3 region has the DNA TGTGCCAGTAGTATCCCGGGACAGGGGCAGCCCCAACATTTT.